Here is one T cell receptor beta chain with its context. Antigen: not known. One end of the junction varies from germline; a read error may be responsible. It was with 60 Vbeta and 13 Jbeta primers that the PCR ran. Generated by immunoSEQ multiplex PCR, the TCRdb table keeps only in-frame clones and is missing some. The repertoire consists of some 110,000 clones, with roughly 79% occurring once and the leading ten covering approximately 5.6%. The sample comes from a study of cytomegalovirus exposure and HLA in healthy donors. Study conclusions and caveats: High sensitivity and specificity were reportedly achieved when the classifier diagnosed cytomegalovirus status. Analysis was carried out at a later point, and it linked a missense DCLRE1C variant to TCR beta V- and J-gene trimming. Many donors carried some public TCRs, although rarity characterized most TCR sequences.

The CDR3 runs 16 residues. CDR1 and CDR2 from the germline V gene are LGHNA and YNFKEQ. The sequence was obtained from a male donor in good health and CMV-seronegative. The chain employs TRBV4-2 and TRBJ1-2; no firm D call. Sequencing used PBMCs. CDR3 residues: CASNQDGEAYNYGYTF. The DNA of the CDR3 is TGTGCCAGCAACCAAGATGGAGAAGCTTATAACTATGGCTACACCTTC.